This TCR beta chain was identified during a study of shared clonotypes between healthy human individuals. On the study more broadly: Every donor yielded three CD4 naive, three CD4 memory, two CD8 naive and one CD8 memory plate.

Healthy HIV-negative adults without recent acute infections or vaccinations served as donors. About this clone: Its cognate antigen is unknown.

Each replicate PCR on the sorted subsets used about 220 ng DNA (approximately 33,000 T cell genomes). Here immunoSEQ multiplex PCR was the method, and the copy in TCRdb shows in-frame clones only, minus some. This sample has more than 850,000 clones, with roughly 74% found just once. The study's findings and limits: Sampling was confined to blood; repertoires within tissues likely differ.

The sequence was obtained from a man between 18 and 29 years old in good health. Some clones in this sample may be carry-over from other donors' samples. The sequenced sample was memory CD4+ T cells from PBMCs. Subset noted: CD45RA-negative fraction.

The CDR3 DNA is TGTGCCAGTAGTAGAAATAACAGGGGTGGCAATCAGCCCCAGCATTTT. This gives the protein CASSRNNRGGNQPQHF. This chain connects TRBV19 to TRBJ1-5, with 7 bases that match TRBD1. Germline V gene lookup returns CDR1 LNHDA and CDR2 SQIVND (reference sequence). J lost 2 bases, V lost 4 bases, and 8 bases had no gene match. The CDR3 is 16 residues long.